This TCR beta chain was obtained from a study of cytomegalovirus exposure and HLA in healthy donors (dated by TCRdb to the late 2010s). Regarding the complete study: According to an earlier analysis of 587 of the donors, roughly 180 million T cells yielded 117 million unique TCR beta sequences and about 300 Gb of sequence data. An early release covering over 500 HLA-typed donors comprised about 310 gigabases of sequencing data and approximately 85 million unique TCR sequences. Among the approximately 420 genotyped donors, around 81% belonged to the genetic ancestry cluster associated with self-reported Caucasian donors. The study was designed to test whether signatures of past pathogen exposure could be identified by cataloging public T cell receptors. The study profiled the T cell repertoires of about 640 subjects by immunosequencing and related them to cytomegalovirus serostatus. In addition to the first cohort of 666 subjects, a separate validation cohort of 120 different subjects was used. To predict cytomegalovirus infection status, the study brought together high-throughput TCR immunosequencing, statistical association of individual TCRs with disease status, and machine learning. A later analysis re-analyzed previously published TCR beta repertoires from approximately 700 donors and added high-resolution HLA genotyping to study TCR occurrence patterns. Rather than drawing on any new phenotypic data, the later analysis identified candidate immune exposures from TCR beta sequences and the way those sequences occurred across donors. To decide whether each TCR beta V gene segment behaved as functional or pseudogenic, an earlier analysis of some 600 of the donors relied on high-throughput TCR beta sequencing. Donor age, sex, ethnicity and CMV serostatus were compiled alongside the repertoire data. Genome-wide SNP genotypes for about 65% of the roughly 670 donors were used in a later genetic analysis, which treated that subset as a discovery cohort. All discovery cohort repertoires had been generated on a single sequencing platform. Both class I and class II loci were covered by HLA typing, at four-digit resolution. Typing coverage differed by locus: A, B, C, DRB1 and DQB1 were typed in about 629-630 donors, DQA1 in 500 to 550, DPA1 in 600 to 610, and DPB1 in just under 490. Roughly five DR-DQ haplotypes were handled as single units for association and clustering because linkage in the cohort was strong. On average, roughly 240,000 unique TCR beta nucleotide sequences were sequenced per donor among a few hundred genotyped donors of the cohort, with approximately 18% of those sequences being non-productive. What the research found in general, with its limitations: A further reported finding was that TCR beta sequences accurately predicted the HLA-A and HLA-B alleles for most subjects in the first cohort. The 87-base-pair reads could not distinguish some IMGT-functional V segments, including TRBV6-2 and TRBV6-3, so those segments were excluded. Because HLA typing was missing for some donors at each locus, association tests included only the typed subset. The earlier analysis of 450 to 700 of the donors excluded some 16 rarely observed V segments, including chromosome 9 orphons, because counts were too low. The authors suggested that the approach could potentially be generalized to other disease states and immunological phenotypes. A later genetic analysis reported fewer N-insertions in productive TCRs among donors in an Asian-associated ancestry cluster than the approximately 700-donor mean. The sequencing pipeline was judged likely to have produced a cluster of highly shared sequence variants as a technical artifact. The only immune exposure information available for the cohort was CMV serostatus. Most TCR sequences were seen in very few donors, while some public TCRs were found in many individuals. In a later analysis, TCR association rates were found to vary across HLA loci, with the most associated TCRs seen for DRB1 alleles and the fewest for HLA-C alleles. A later analysis reported that several top co-occurrence clusters appeared linked to parvovirus B19, influenza, CMV and Epstein-Barr virus. Three of the identified cytomegalovirus-associated TCR beta chains were confirmed in vitro to be specific for cytomegalovirus antigens. Only TCR beta chains were sequenced in this cohort, and the absence of alpha or paired-chain data limited detectable features. Correlated functional status among segregating V segments might be attributable to linkage disequilibrium, but an unknown experimental factor could not be ruled out. Compared with equally common non-associated chains, HLA-associated TCR beta chains in a later analysis were more clonally expanded and had lower generation probabilities. Specific HLA alleles were associated with roughly 17,000 TCR beta sequences at a false discovery rate of 0.05 in a later analysis. Roughly uniform sequencing depth across donors was assumed in presence/absence analyses, although this assumption may not hold. In a later genetic analysis, a missense DCLRE1C variant was associated with V-gene and J-gene trimming of TCR beta chains, and the association was replicated in an independent cohort. When HLA alleles, especially DR and DQ, strongly co-occurred, attributing TCR associations to individual alleles was difficult. According to a later analysis, most CMV-associated TCR beta chains appeared to be HLA-restricted, and the HLA associations seemed to be driven largely by CMV exposure. Cytomegalovirus status was reported to be diagnosed by the classifier with high specificity and sensitivity in both the original and validation cohorts. In an earlier analysis of some 550 of the donors, most TCR beta V segments were observed in productive rearrangements about 87% or about 30% of the time, broadly matching IMGT annotations. The study listed 170 or so TCR beta chains as associated with cytomegalovirus.

As concerns this clone: Its antigen is currently not known. No much larger clonotype is one base removed from it; base qualities were not supplied.

Library generation was performed with the immunoSEQ multiplex PCR assay. For the multiplex PCR, a mixture combining 60 forward primers for TCR Vbeta segments and 13 reverse primers for TCR Jbeta segments was used. Amplification of the CDR3 region of rearranged TCR beta genes was performed with a multiplex PCR assay on genomic DNA. Amplified TCR beta libraries were sequenced as 87-base-pair reads on the Illumina HiSeq System. The paper's data handling went like this. A later analysis counted about 76 million unique TCR beta chains across the 550 to 800 repertoires, and around 9.9 million of these chains were shared by at least two donors. Raw reads were error-corrected and collapsed into unique sequences with a nearest-neighbor algorithm that merged closely related sequences to remove PCR and sequencing errors. Alignment of CDR3 sequences to IMGT reference sequences was used to assign V, D and J gene segments. Each retained sequence needed at least a six-nucleotide match to both a V gene segment and a J gene segment. A rearrangement counted as productive if the CDR3 had no stop codons and remained in frame with V and J, and every other rearrangement counted as non-productive. CDR3 was defined by IMGT convention, running from the second conserved V-encoded cysteine to the conserved J-encoded phenylalanine. Sequences without an unambiguous match to a single V gene segment were excluded from the earlier analysis of 450 to 750 of the donors. An earlier analysis of 450 to 650 of the donors called V segments functional above 56.7% productive rearrangements and segregating when the between-donor standard deviation exceeded 5%. A statistical classification framework was built to diagnose cytomegalovirus status from the catalog of TCR beta chain sequences. V and J gene assignment, in a later analysis, came from comparing TCR nucleotide sequences with IMGT/GENE-DB human TR gene sequences. Using the TCRdist pipeline, a later analysis assigned CDR3 sequences along with most-parsimonious VDJ recombination scenarios. A later analysis defined each TCR beta chain by its CDR3 amino acid sequence plus V-gene family, and excluded reads lacking a unique V-gene family. As a way to deal with suspected cross-contamination and a sequencing artifact, a later analysis dropped approximately 590 nucleotide sequences that were highly shared and had low generation probability. In a later analysis, a clonal expansion index for each public chain was calculated from normalized within-repertoire ranks of inferred template counts. Generation probabilities in a later analysis came from a VDJ recombination model fitted to out-of-frame rearrangements, and those results were checked against IGoR. Hypergeometric tests were used in a later analysis to score TCR-TCR, TCR-HLA and TCR-CMV co-occurrence, with a repertoire-size bias correction applied to the TCR pairs. To estimate false discovery rates, a later analysis permuted the HLA or CMV assignments 20 times. A later analysis grouped co-occurring TCRs with DBSCAN, adding TCRdist sequence similarity when clustering within HLA-allele-positive subsets. For co-occurrence clustering, repertoires with fewer than 30,000 or more than 120,000 public chains were excluded, along with four to six repertoires with anomalous nucleotide sharing. TCRdb carries this immuneACCESS record with in-frame sequences only. Its versions omit some clonotypes, under half of them owing to an unresolved V gene in the studies checked, with the rest unexplained. V and J calls and clone size are given by that table; D and trimming were obtained from the DNA. Across this sample there are roughly 200,000 clones, with about 90% seen only once. The ten largest make up 1% to 1.5% of the sample.

Based on the germline V gene (reference sequence), the CDR1 and CDR2 sequences are LNHDA and SQIVND. Including the terminal cysteine and phenylalanine, the CDR3 comprises 16 residues. This entry keeps only the CDR3 DNA: 48 bases, framed from base 1. Clipping removes 4 bases from V and 3 bases from J, with 7 as the unmatched junction base count. The cohort consisted of more than 650 healthy bone marrow donors. At the time of sampling, every cohort member was nominally healthy, though immune exposures that went unrecorded were likely present. The donor was CMV seronegative and belonged to the group of under 400 seronegative cohort members. Each donor provided a peripheral blood sample, and peripheral blood mononuclear cells were used for TCR beta sequencing. Genomic DNA extraction from the blood cell samples was performed with the Qiagen DNeasy Blood Extraction Kit.

Material: PBMCs. The clonotype comes from a man under 40 in good health and CMV-seronegative. Recombination connected TRBV19 to TRBJ2-1, with 9 junctional bases fitting TRBD1. The base sequence is TGTGCCAGTAGTACCGGGACAGGGAAACTCTACAATGAGCAGTTCTTC. Translated, this is CASSTGTGKLYNEQFF.